This passage covers 6 T cell receptor beta chains from one sample sequenced in a study of shared clonotypes between healthy human individuals (TCRdb year 2020). The library was produced with the immunoSEQ multiplex PCR assay. TCRdb stores this immuneACCESS table with in-frame sequences only. Part of the clones is absent; in the studies checked, under half of the shortfall reflects unresolved V genes, and no reason is known for the rest. The sample contains some 2.3 million clones, more than 85% of them found a single time. The leading ten clones occupy 0.39% of the sample. The source material was naive CD4+ T cells from PBMCs. The cell subset or site label for this specimen denotes: CD45RA+ positively selected. The source is a man in his late teens or twenties in good health. Some clones in this sample may be carry-over from other donors' samples.

This clone was seen just once. The V gene is TRBV19, the J gene TRBJ2-3; D remains ambiguous. The CDR3 is 14 amino acids. Trimming removed 3 bases at V and 2 bases at J, with 9 bases between. Germline CDR1 reads LNHDA; CDR2 reads SQIVND (reference sequence). The CDR3: CASSMARITDTQYF. The CDR3 DNA is TGTGCCAGTAGTATGGCGCGGATCACAGATACGCAGTATTTT.

Turning to this clone: The sample has other DNA sequences that encode this CDR3 too. This chain uses TRBV5-1 with TRBJ2-3; 7 nucleotides line up with TRBD2. This CDR3 has 14 residues. Germline V gene sequence: CDR1 SGHRS, CDR2 YFSETQ. V lost 0 bases and J lost 4; bases outside the gene matches: 2. CDR3 sequence reads: CASSLARGADTQYF. The CDR3 DNA reads as TGCGCCAGCAGCTTGGCTCGGGGGGCAGATACGCAGTATTTT.

This clone appeared once. The chain has TRBV5-1 and TRBJ2-7; 8 bases fit TRBD1. The length of the CDR3 is 13 residues. V trimming: 4 bases; J trimming: 6 bases; junction bases outside the gene matches: 6. Germline V gene data show CDR1 as SGHRS and CDR2 as YFSETQ. The CDR3 spells CASSQVDRGEQYF. DNA of the CDR3: TGCGCCAGCAGCCAGGTAGACAGGGGCGAGCAGTACTTC. Complete variable domain (other parts from reference TRBV5-1 and TRBJ2-7): KAGVTQTPRYLIKTRGQQVTLSCSPISGHRSVSWYQQTPGQGLQFLFEYFSETQRNKGNFPGRFSGRQFSNSRSEMNVSTLELGDSALYLCASSQVDRGEQYFGPGTRLTVT.

This clone has a single count. As DNA, the CDR3 is TGCGCCAGCAGCCGCCCTGGGACCGGGGAGCTGTTTTTT. It encodes CASSRPGTGELFF. The chain uses TRBV5-1 and TRBJ2-2; D call uncertain. CDR3 length equals 13 residues. Germline CDR1 SGHRS, CDR2 YFSETQ. The V end lost 4 bases, the J end lost 5 bases, and 9 bases lay between the germline ends.

This rearrangement joins TRBV4-2 to TRBJ2-3; D unresolved. The CDR3 contains 16 residues. Between the trimmed V and J ends, which lost 0 bases and 1 base, there was a span of 11 bases. CDR1 LGHNA and CDR2 YNFKEQ come from the germline V gene. The CDR3 nucleotides are TGTGCCAGCAGCCAAGAGGGCAGGTACCGCACAGATACGCAGTATTTT. It specifies CASSQEGRYRTDTQYF.

The chain joins TRBV7-9 to TRBJ2-6; 8 bases line up with TRBD1. The CDR3 consists of 18 residues. CDR1 is SEHNR, CDR2 FQNEAQ, per germline (reference sequence). Trimming cost V 5 bases and J 0 bases; bases outside gene matches: 9. The CDR3 DNA reads TGTGCCAGCAGCCCTAAGACAGGGGTGAACTCTGGGGCCAACGTCCTGACTTTC. Encoded protein: CASSPKTGVNSGANVLTF.